This record looks at one T cell receptor beta chain sequence and its context. Antigen specificity is unknown. In the naive CD8 group, cells lacked CD45RO and were positively selected for CCR7, so terminally differentiated effector memory CD45RA+ cells were left out. The data are from a study of shared clonotypes between healthy human individuals. Study results and caveats: Among a handful of donors, roughly 5.5% of naive CD4 clonotypes were found in common. Clonotype sharing levels among donors were expected to vary with sequencing depth. Blood was the only sampled material, and tissue repertoires likely differ.

Authors' data handling: There were no quality scores in the junction-only immunoSEQ sequences, so filtering differed. The method was immunoSEQ multiplex PCR; TCRdb's version includes in-frame clones alone and lacks a portion of them. The DNA was the basis for D and trimming; V, J and clone size are from that table. The sample holds approximately 2,200,000 clones, approximately 94% seen once. The V gene end was trimmed by 4 bases and the J gene end by 7 bases; junction bases not matched to a gene: 3. The V gene's germline CDR1 is SNHLY and CDR2 FYNNEI. CDR3 length equals 15 residues. This sequence originates from a man between 18 and 35 years old in good health. Some clones in this sample may be carry-over from other donors' samples. Sequencing was performed on naive CD8+ T cells from PBMCs. This chain links TRBV2 with TRBJ2-1, with 14 bases aligning to TRBD2. The CDR3 reads CASSAWTSGRNEQFF. The DNA of the CDR3 is TGTGCCAGCAGTGCTTGGACTAGCGGGAGGAATGAGCAGTTCTTC.